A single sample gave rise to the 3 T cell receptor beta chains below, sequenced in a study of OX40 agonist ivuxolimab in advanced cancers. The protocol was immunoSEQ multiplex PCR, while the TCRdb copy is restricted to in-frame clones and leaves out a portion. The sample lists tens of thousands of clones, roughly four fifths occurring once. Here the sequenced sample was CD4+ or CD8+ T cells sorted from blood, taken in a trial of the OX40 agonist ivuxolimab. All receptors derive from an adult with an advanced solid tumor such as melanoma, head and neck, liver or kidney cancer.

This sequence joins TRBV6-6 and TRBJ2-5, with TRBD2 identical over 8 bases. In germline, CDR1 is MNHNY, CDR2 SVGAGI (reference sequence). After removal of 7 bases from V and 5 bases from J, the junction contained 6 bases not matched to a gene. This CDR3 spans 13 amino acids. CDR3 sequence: CASKLGGGETQYF. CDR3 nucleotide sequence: TGTGCCAGCAAGTTGGGCGGGGGGGAGACCCAGTACTTC.

The CDR3 DNA reads TGCAGTGCTAGCAGGGTCCCCGAGCAGTACTTC. The encoded protein is CSASRVPEQYF. The chain links TRBV20-1 to TRBJ2-7; TRBD1 is a possible D gene (5 bases). The CDR3 has 11 amino acids. The germline V gene has CDR1 DFQATT and CDR2 SNEGSKA (reference sequence). Trimming removed 3 bases at V and 6 bases at J, with 9 bases between.

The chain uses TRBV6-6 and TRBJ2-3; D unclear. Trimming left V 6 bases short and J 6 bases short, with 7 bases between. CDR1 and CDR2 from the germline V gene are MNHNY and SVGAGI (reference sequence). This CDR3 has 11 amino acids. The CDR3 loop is CASSLLDTQYF. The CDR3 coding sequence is TGTGCCAGCAGCCTACTGGATACGCAGTATTTT.